These 26 T cell receptor beta chains were sequenced from one sample in a study of PD-1 blockade in classical Hodgkin lymphoma. Sequencing used immunoSEQ multiplex PCR; TCRdb keeps in-frame clones, though not all of them. The sample holds about 44,000 clones; less than 75% are singletons and the top ten take 2.5% to 3.5%. The sample's time point: cycle 4 day 1 (C4D1), after 6 weeks of nivolumab. All patients relapsed after autologous stem cell transplantation, and brentuximab vedotin exposure varied. This specimen consisted of peripheral blood mononuclear cells (PBMCs), obtained before the fourth cycle of nivolumab. Receptors were obtained from a human donor with classical Hodgkin lymphoma.

The gene calls are TRBV6-5 and TRBJ1-3, with D possibly being TRBD1 (5 bases). CDR1 and CDR2 (germline): MNHEY, SVGAGI. This CDR3 is 15 amino acids long. The germline V and J ends were trimmed by 0 bases and 1 base, with 7 bases remaining between them. The DNA of the CDR3 is TGTGCCAGCAGTTACTCCGCAGGGTCTGGAAACACCATATATTTT. It specifies CASSYSAGSGNTIYF.

The rearrangement joins TRBV4-1 to TRBJ1-1; a weak D match, TRBD1 (6 bases). The length of the CDR3 is 18 residues. CDR1 and CDR2 from the germline V gene are MGHRA and YSYEKL. The V end lost 1 base, the J end lost 3 bases, and 21 bases lay between the germline ends. CDR3 in amino acids: CASSQVGGWGRSDTEAFF. The DNA of the CDR3 is TGCGCCAGCAGCCAAGTAGGTGGTTGGGGGCGGTCGGACACTGAAGCTTTCTTT.

The chain combines TRBV5-1 with TRBJ2-2, with 10 bases fitting TRBD2. The CDR3 consists of 19 residues. Per germline, CDR1 SGHRS and CDR2 YFSETQ. Trimming removed 5 bases from V and 4 bases from J; junction bases left unmatched: 17. CDR3 sequence: CASRPMGTSVEGGTGELFF. Here the CDR3 DNA reads TGCGCCAGCAGACCGATGGGGACTAGCGTGGAGGGCGGCACCGGGGAGCTGTTTTTT.

V usage is TRBV28 and J usage is TRBJ2-7, with D tentatively TRBD1 (6 bases). This CDR3 has 14 amino acids. The V gene lost 6 bases and the J gene lost 4 bases, with 16 bases spanning the gap. CDR1 is MDHEN and CDR2 is SYDVKM in the germline V gene. The CDR3 DNA is TGTGCCAGCAGCCCTTATGGGGGCTCTTACGAGCAGTACTTC. It encodes CASSPYGGSYEQYF.

As regards this clone: The same CDR3 also results from other DNA sequences found in this sample. This chain joins TRBV5-1 and TRBJ2-7; the match to TRBD1 covers 8 bases. This CDR3 spans 15 amino acids. Losses at the gene ends were 2 bases for V and 2 bases for J; bases not matched to a gene: 6. Germline V gives CDR1 SGHRS, CDR2 YFSETQ. This chain's CDR3 is CASSLQGESTYEQYF. The DNA for the CDR3 is TGCGCCAGCAGCTTACAGGGGGAATCAACCTACGAGCAGTACTTC.

The chain carries TRBV28 and TRBJ2-2; maybe TRBD1 (6 bases). V lost 2 bases and J 7 bases, leaving 14 bases between the germline ends. Germline V gene lookup returns CDR1 MDHEN and CDR2 SYDVKM. CDR3 size: 15 residues. In nucleotides, the CDR3 is TGTGCCAGCAGTTTAATGCAGGGGAAGGTCGGGGAGCTGTTTTTT. The encoded protein is CASSLMQGKVGELFF.

The rearrangement uses TRBV11-3 and TRBJ2-3; the D gene could be TRBD1 or TRBD2 (6 bases each). The V gene's germline CDR1 is SGHNT and CDR2 YENEEA. The CDR3 totals 15 residues. Trimming stripped 3 bases from V and 0 bases from J, with 10 bases between. CDR3 DNA: TGTGCCAGCAGCTTCACAGGGACTAGCACAGATACGCAGTATTTT. Amino acids: CASSFTGTSTDTQYF.

In this sample, this clone turned up a few times. The chain couples TRBV5-1 to TRBJ2-5, with D tentatively TRBD1 (5 bases). The CDR3 totals 15 residues. From germline, CDR1 is SGHRS and CDR2 YFSETQ. Deletions cut 0 bases from V and 3 bases from J, with 12 bases between. For the CDR3, the DNA is TGCGCCAGCAGCTTGGTAGGGCTAGGGGAAGAGACCCAGTACTTC. Amino acids: CASSLVGLGEETQYF. Full variable domain (missing parts from reference TRBV5-1 and TRBJ2-5): KAGVTQTPRYLIKTRGQQVTLSCSPISGHRSVSWYQQTPGQGLQFLFEYFSETQRNKGNFPGRFSGRQFSNSRSEMNVSTLELGDSALYLCASSLVGLGEETQYFGPGTRLLVL.

This clone counts as medium-sized. V and J are TRBV19 and TRBJ2-7; D is possibly TRBD1 (5 bases). The CDR3 is 14 amino acids. Germline assignment: CDR1 LNHDA and CDR2 SQIVND (reference sequence). Trimming stripped 9 bases from V and 2 bases from J, with 17 bases between. The CDR3 sequence is CASSDPGSAYEQYF. For the CDR3, the DNA is TGTGCCAGCTCTGACCCAGGGTCTGCCTACGAGCAGTACTTC.

This chain joins TRBV5-1 and TRBJ2-3; D unresolved. This CDR3 is 11 amino acids long. Germline CDR1 is SGHRS and CDR2 is YFSETQ. Trimming removed 7 bases at V and 7 bases at J, with 10 bases between. CDR3 sequence: CASFLENTQYF. The CDR3, as DNA: TGCGCCAGCTTCTTGGAAAATACGCAGTATTTT.

This chain joins TRBV7-2 and TRBJ2-7, with TRBD1 as a possible D gene (5 bases). This CDR3 has 12 residues. Looked up from germline, CDR1 is SGHTA and CDR2 is FQGNSA. V lost 4 bases to trimming and J lost 6 bases, with 10 bases between them. CDR3 in DNA: TGTGCCAGCAGCTATGACAGTGCCGAGCAGTACTTC. Amino acids: CASSYDSAEQYF.

This clone was seen a few times. The J gene is TRBJ2-7, the V gene TRBV2; a weak D match, TRBD2 (5 bases). The CDR3 loop spans 12 amino acids. Deletions cut 5 bases from V and 4 bases from J, with 9 bases between. Germline V gene lookup returns CDR1 SNHLY and CDR2 FYNNEI. This CDR3 reads CASSSRGYEQYF. CDR3 nucleotide sequence: TGTGCCAGCAGTTCACGGGGTTACGAGCAGTACTTC. The whole variable domain, filled in from reference TRBV2 and TRBJ2-7, reads EPEVTQTPSHQVTQMGQEVILRCVPISNHLYFYWYRQILGQKVEFLVSFYNNEISEKSEIFDDQFSVERPDGSNFTLKIRSTKLEDSAMYFCASSSRGYEQYFGPGTRLTVT.

The chain is built from TRBV6-5 and TRBJ1-2; weak D call: TRBD1 (6 bases). The CDR3 is made up of 12 amino acids. V lost 5 bases, J lost 2 bases, and 6 bases lay in between. Germline V gene lookup returns CDR1 MNHEY and CDR2 SVGAGI. The CDR3 region is CASSGQNYGYTF. In nucleotides, the CDR3 is TGTGCCAGCAGTGGACAGAACTATGGCTACACCTTC.

The chain joins TRBV5-1 to TRBJ1-1; D is ambiguous. V was clipped by 3 bases and J by 0 bases, with 12 bases between them. CDR1 and CDR2 (germline): SGHRS, YFSETQ. The CDR3 spans 15 residues. CDR3 DNA sequence: TGCGCCAGCAGCTACCGGCGGACGGTGAACACTGAAGCTTTCTTT. It codes for CASSYRRTVNTEAFF. Complete variable domain (other parts from reference TRBV5-1 and TRBJ1-1): KAGVTQTPRYLIKTRGQQVTLSCSPISGHRSVSWYQQTPGQGLQFLFEYFSETQRNKGNFPGRFSGRQFSNSRSEMNVSTLELGDSALYLCASSYRRTVNTEAFFGQGTRLTVV.

The CDR3 is CASSYSITGGRRELFF. DNA for the CDR3: TGTGCCAGCAGTTACTCGATAACAGGGGGCCGCCGGGAGCTGTTTTTT. V is TRBV6-5 and J is TRBJ2-2; 9 nucleotides match TRBD1. The trim removed 0 bases at V and 9 bases at J, leaving 8 bases unmatched. The germline V gene has CDR1 MNHEY and CDR2 SVGAGI. The CDR3 spans 16 residues.

The chain uses TRBV5-1 and TRBJ2-2; D remains ambiguous. CDR1 and CDR2 from the germline V gene are SGHRS and YFSETQ. V gave up 6 bases and J gave up 0 bases, with 9 bases separating them. The CDR3 loop spans 14 amino acids. The CDR3 sequence is CASKGATNTGELFF. The CDR3 DNA reads TGCGCCAGCAAAGGCGCGACGAACACCGGGGAGCTGTTTTTT.

This chain connects TRBV28 to TRBJ1-5; 9 bases align to TRBD1. The CDR3 runs 15 residues. Germline trimming cut 6 bases from V and 5 bases from J; bases unmatched to any gene: 8. Germline CDR1 reads MDHEN; CDR2 reads SYDVKM. CDR3 in amino acids: CASSVGQGEDQPQHF. Here the CDR3 DNA reads TGTGCCAGCAGCGTGGGACAGGGAGAGGATCAGCCCCAGCATTTT.

This clone occurred a few times. The V gene is TRBV5-6, the J gene TRBJ1-2; TRBD1 might be the D (5 bases). Trimming cost V 5 bases and J 4 bases, with 15 bases left between them. CDR1 is SGHDT, CDR2 YYEEEE, per germline. The CDR3 has 14 amino acids. The CDR3 sequence is CASRTQGEGYGYTF. CDR3 coding DNA: TGTGCCAGCAGGACCCAGGGAGAGGGCTATGGCTACACCTTC.

The V and J genes are TRBV5-1 and TRBJ1-3, with D perhaps TRBD1 (6 bases). This CDR3 is 15 amino acids long. Germline V gene data show CDR1 as SGHRS and CDR2 as YFSETQ. The V and J ends lost 0 bases and 2 bases respectively, with 9 bases between them. The CDR3 region is CASSLVAGAGNTIYF. In DNA form, the CDR3 reads TGCGCCAGCAGCTTGGTGGCAGGGGCTGGAAACACCATATATTTT.

In its sample, this clone was seen once. The chain joins TRBV7-2 to TRBJ2-5; D is perhaps TRBD2 (6 bases). The CDR3 is made up of 13 amino acids. The V gene's germline CDR1 is SGHTA and CDR2 FQGNSA. Trimming took off 7 bases at V and 4 bases at J, with 13 bases between the two ends. CDR3 loop: CASTVPGGETQYF. DNA for the CDR3: TGTGCCAGCACCGTCCCCGGGGGAGAGACCCAGTACTTC.

The rearrangement joins TRBV4-2 to TRBJ2-3; 8 bases align to TRBD2. V lost 1 base and J lost 5; bases outside the gene matches: 20. This CDR3 contains 20 residues. Germline values: CDR1 LGHNA, CDR2 YNFKEQ. As DNA, the CDR3 is TGTGCCAGCAGCCAAGTCCCCCTGGGCGGGAGGCCCCGGAGGGGAGATACGCAGTATTTT. Translation gives CASSQVPLGGRPRRGDTQYF.

This clone was seen only once. The V and J genes are TRBV19 and TRBJ2-7, with 7 positions matching TRBD2. The CDR3 has 13 residues. From germline, CDR1 is LNHDA and CDR2 SQIVND (reference sequence). The junction had 4 bases not matched to a gene; V was cut back by 5 bases and J by 3 bases. The CDR3 loop is CASSSIAGYEQYF. The DNA for the CDR3 is TGTGCCAGTAGTTCTATAGCGGGCTACGAGCAGTACTTC.

This clone was counted a single time. For the CDR3, the DNA is TGTGCCAGCAGCTCGGTACAGGGACAGCCCCAGCATTTT. This codes for CASSSVQGQPQHF. V usage is TRBV28 and J usage is TRBJ1-5, with D tentatively TRBD1 (6 bases). Germline V CDR1 and CDR2: MDHEN, SYDVKM. CDR3 size: 13 residues. The V and J ends lost 6 bases and 7 bases respectively, with 13 bases between them.

The table lists this clone with a few counts. The chain recombines TRBV6-5 with TRBJ2-7; 10 nucleotides line up with TRBD1. The germline CDR1 and CDR2 sequences are MNHEY and SVGAGI. Trimming removed 2 bases from V and 0 bases from J; junction bases left unmatched: 1. The CDR3 covers 15 residues. The CDR3 nucleotides are TGTGCCAGCAGTTACGGGACAGGGGCCTCCTACGAGCAGTACTTC. Encoded protein: CASSYGTGASYEQYF.

The chain is built from TRBV7-2 and TRBJ1-5; no firm D call. With 3 bases removed from V and 1 base from J, the gap between germline ends came to 10 bases. Germline V gene data show CDR1 as SGHTA and CDR2 as FQGNSA. This CDR3 is built from 15 residues. This chain's CDR3 is CASSFDGLSNQPQHF. CDR3 DNA: TGTGCCAGCAGCTTCGACGGTTTAAGCAATCAGCCCCAGCATTTT.

The sample holds many counts of this clone. This sequence joins TRBV28 and TRBJ1-5; weak D call: TRBD1 (6 bases). CDR3 length: 15 residues. Between the trimmed V and J ends, which lost 7 bases and 2 bases, there was a span of 15 bases. Germline values: CDR1 MDHEN, CDR2 SYDVKM. CDR3 bases: TGTGCCAGCAACCTAGGGGGTACGGGCAATCAGCCCCAGCATTTT. Translating gives CASNLGGTGNQPQHF.